A single sample gave rise to the 11 T cell receptor beta chains below, sequenced in a study of blood T cell repertoires in COVID-19 (dated by TCRdb to the early 2020s). The protocol used for the library was the immunoSEQ multiplex PCR assay. Entries here come from immuneACCESS through TCRdb and include only in-frame sequences with V and J called. Some clones fail to appear in such tables; in the studies checked, an unresolved V gene covers under half of the shortfall, and the cause of the remainder is unknown. Recorded for this sample are fewer than 400,000 clones; 90% of them occurred a single time. Roughly 2.9% of the sample goes to the ten largest clones. Sample: peripheral blood. The origin of the receptors is a woman aged 25-40 years with COVID-19, enrolled during active disease.

The V and J genes are TRBV5-4 and TRBJ1-6; 9 bases agree with TRBD1. The trim removed 2 bases at V and 7 bases at J, leaving 1 base unmatched. CDR3 length: 14 residues. CDR1 is SGHNT and CDR2 is YYREEE in the germline V gene (reference sequence). The DNA for the CDR3 is TGTGCCAGCAGCTTTGGACAGGGGAATTCACCCCTCCACTTT. Protein: CASSFGQGNSPLHF.

This rearrangement joins TRBV27 to TRBJ1-2; a weak D match, TRBD1 (6 bases). The CDR3 is 16 amino acids. Per the germline V gene, CDR1 is MNHEY and CDR2 is SMNVEV (reference sequence). V lost 5 bases, J lost 3 bases, and 19 bases lay in between. The CDR3 region has the DNA TGTGCCAGCAGTGCGATAACAGGGAACCAGGACTATGGCTACACCTTC. Residues: CASSAITGNQDYGYTF.

Written as DNA, the CDR3 is TGTGCCAGCAGTTACTCGGACAGGGGAAAGACCGGGGAGCTGTTTTTT. Translated: CASSYSDRGKTGELFF. The rearrangement links TRBV6-5 to TRBJ2-2, with 9 bases identical to TRBD1. CDR3 size: 16 residues. Germline loops: CDR1 MNHEY, CDR2 SVGAGI. With V trimmed by 0 bases and J by 5 bases, 4 bases remained unmatched.

V usage is TRBV5-4 and J usage is TRBJ1-1; TRBD1 is a possible D gene (6 bases). Germline lookup yields CDR1 SGHNT and CDR2 YYREEE (reference sequence). V was shortened by 1 base and J by 3 bases, with 13 bases between the two germline ends. The CDR3 covers 15 residues. As DNA, the CDR3 is TGTGCCAGCAGCTTGAGCCTGGACAGTTACACTGAAGCTTTCTTT. Translated, it gives CASSLSLDSYTEAFF.

The V gene is TRBV10-1, the J gene TRBJ2-1; the D is unclear. CDR1 and CDR2 from the germline V gene are WNHNN and SYGVQD (reference sequence). CDR3 size: 17 residues. The ends were cut back, 2 bases at V and 6 bases at J, with 20 bases in the middle. For the CDR3, the DNA is TGCGCCAGCAGTGAGGATCAAGGTACTCTAGTTTCCAATGAGCAGTTCTTC. It yields the protein CASSEDQGTLVSNEQFF.

The chain recombines TRBV30 with TRBJ2-7; TRBD2 agrees at 9 bases. Trimming at V came to 5 bases and at J to 4 bases, leaving 12 bases not matched to a gene. Germline CDR1 reads GTSNPN; CDR2 reads SVGIG (reference sequence). This CDR3 contains 15 residues. CDR3 loop: CAWEVSGRIGYEQYF. The DNA of the CDR3 is TGTGCCTGGGAGGTTAGCGGGAGAATTGGGTACGAGCAGTACTTC.

Concerning this clone itself: Different DNA sequences within this sample yield the same CDR3. J is TRBJ1-1 and V is TRBV29-1; 10 bases are shared with TRBD1. Germline V gives CDR1 SQVTM, CDR2 ANQGSEA. CDR3 size: 13 residues. J lost 3 bases, V lost 6 bases, and 4 bases had no gene match. The CDR3 region is CSVRTGGDTEAFF. Written as DNA, the CDR3 is TGCAGCGTACGGACAGGGGGGGACACTGAAGCTTTCTTT.

The chain uses TRBV19 and TRBJ1-5; D not resolved. CDR1 and CDR2 (germline): LNHDA, SQIVND (reference sequence). With 0 bases removed from V and 7 bases from J, the gap between germline ends came to 16 bases. There are 16 residues in the CDR3. The CDR3 sequence: CASSIEGSLTGQPQHF. CDR3 coding DNA: TGTGCCAGTAGTATAGAGGGCAGCCTGACGGGGCAGCCCCAGCATTTT.

V and J are TRBV27 and TRBJ1-1; TRBD1 might be the D (6 bases). The ends were cut back, 4 bases at V and 7 bases at J, with 16 bases in the middle. The CDR3 length is 14 residues. Per the germline V gene, CDR1 is MNHEY and CDR2 is SMNVEV (reference sequence). The DNA for the CDR3 is TGTGCCAGCAGTTGGGCCCGAGGGGGTGGTGAAGCTTTCTTT. Translation: CASSWARGGGEAFF.

The gene calls are TRBV15 and TRBJ2-1, with D hard to call. Trimming removed 1 base at V and 4 bases at J, with 5 bases between. The CDR3 consists of 13 residues. Per germline, CDR1 LNHNV and CDR2 YYDKDF (reference sequence). This chain's CDR3 is CATSRVSYNEQFF. DNA for the CDR3: TGTGCCACCAGCAGAGTCTCTTACAATGAGCAGTTCTTC.

The chain is built from TRBV14 and TRBJ2-6; a weak D match, TRBD1 (6 bases). Per the germline V gene, CDR1 is SGHDN and CDR2 is FVKESK. V dropped 2 bases and J dropped 4 bases, with 12 bases sitting between them. This CDR3 spans 16 amino acids. The CDR3 protein is CASSQSGATGANVLTF. CDR3 DNA: TGTGCCAGCAGCCAATCAGGGGCTACGGGGGCCAACGTCCTGACTTTC.